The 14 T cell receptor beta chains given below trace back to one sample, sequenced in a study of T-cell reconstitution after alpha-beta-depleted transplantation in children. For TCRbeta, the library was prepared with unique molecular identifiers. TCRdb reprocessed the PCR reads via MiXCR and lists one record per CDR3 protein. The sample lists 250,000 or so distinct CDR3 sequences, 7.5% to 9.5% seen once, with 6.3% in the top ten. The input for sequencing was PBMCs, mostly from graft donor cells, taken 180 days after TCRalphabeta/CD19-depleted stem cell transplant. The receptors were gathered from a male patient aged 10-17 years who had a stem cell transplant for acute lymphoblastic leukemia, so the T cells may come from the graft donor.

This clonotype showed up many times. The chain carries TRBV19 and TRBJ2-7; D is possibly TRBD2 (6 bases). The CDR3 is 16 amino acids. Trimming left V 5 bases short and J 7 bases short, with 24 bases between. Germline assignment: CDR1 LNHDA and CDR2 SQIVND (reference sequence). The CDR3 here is CASSGLVRRALREQYF. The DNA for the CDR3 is TGTGCCAGTAGTGGATTGGTTCGGAGGGCCCTCAGGGAGCAGTACTTC.

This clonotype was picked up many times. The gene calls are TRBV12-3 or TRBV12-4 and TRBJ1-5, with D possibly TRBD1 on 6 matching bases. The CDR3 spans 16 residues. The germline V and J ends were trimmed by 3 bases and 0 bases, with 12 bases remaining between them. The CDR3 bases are TGTGCCAGCAGTTTGGGGGCCCTCTATAGCAATCAGCCCCAGCATTTT. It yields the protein CASSLGALYSNQPQHF.

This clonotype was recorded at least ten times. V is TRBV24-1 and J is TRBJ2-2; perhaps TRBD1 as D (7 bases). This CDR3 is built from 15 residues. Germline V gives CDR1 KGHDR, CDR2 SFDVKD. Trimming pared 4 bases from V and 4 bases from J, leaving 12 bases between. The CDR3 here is CATSERQGGTGELFF. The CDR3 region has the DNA TGTGCCACCAGTGAAAGACAGGGAGGCACCGGGGAGCTGTTTTTT.

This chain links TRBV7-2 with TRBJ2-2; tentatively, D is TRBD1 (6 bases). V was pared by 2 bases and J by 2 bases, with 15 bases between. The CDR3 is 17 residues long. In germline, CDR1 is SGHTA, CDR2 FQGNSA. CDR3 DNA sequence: TGTGCCAGCAGCTTAAGGGCAGGGGCGCGAAACACCGGGGAGCTGTTTTTT. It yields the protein CASSLRAGARNTGELFF.

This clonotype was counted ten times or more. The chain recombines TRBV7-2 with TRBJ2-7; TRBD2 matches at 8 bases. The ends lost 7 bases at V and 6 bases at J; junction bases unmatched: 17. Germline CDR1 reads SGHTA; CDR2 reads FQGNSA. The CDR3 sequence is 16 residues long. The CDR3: CASTQPGLGRRGEQYF. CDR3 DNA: TGTGCCAGCACCCAACCGGGACTAGGAAGGAGAGGCGAGCAGTACTTC.

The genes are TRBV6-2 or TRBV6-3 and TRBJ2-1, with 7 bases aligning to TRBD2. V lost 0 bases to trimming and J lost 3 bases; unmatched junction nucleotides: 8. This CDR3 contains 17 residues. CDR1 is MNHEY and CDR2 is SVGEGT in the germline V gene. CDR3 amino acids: CASSYSGRETYYNEQFF. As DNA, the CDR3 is TGTGCCAGCAGTTACTCGGGGCGGGAGACCTACTACAATGAGCAGTTCTTC.

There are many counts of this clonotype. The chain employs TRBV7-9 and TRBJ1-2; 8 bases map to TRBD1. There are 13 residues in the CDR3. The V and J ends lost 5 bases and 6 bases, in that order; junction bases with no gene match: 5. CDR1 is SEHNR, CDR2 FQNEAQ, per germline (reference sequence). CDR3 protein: CASSRTGFDGYTF. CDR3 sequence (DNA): TGTGCCAGCAGCCGGACAGGGTTTGATGGCTACACCTTC.

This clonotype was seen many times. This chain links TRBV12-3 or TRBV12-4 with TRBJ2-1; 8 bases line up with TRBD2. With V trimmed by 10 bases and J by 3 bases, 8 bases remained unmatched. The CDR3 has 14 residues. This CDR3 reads CAILRRGDYNEQFF. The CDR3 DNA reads TGTGCCATCCTACGGCGGGGGGACTACAATGAGCAGTTCTTC.

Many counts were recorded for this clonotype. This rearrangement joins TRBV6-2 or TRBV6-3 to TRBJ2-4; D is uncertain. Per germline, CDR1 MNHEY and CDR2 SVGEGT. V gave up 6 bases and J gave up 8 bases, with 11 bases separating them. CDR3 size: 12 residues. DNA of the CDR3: TGTGCCAGCAGCCAAACGCCTGACATTCAGTACTTC. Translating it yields CASSQTPDIQYF.

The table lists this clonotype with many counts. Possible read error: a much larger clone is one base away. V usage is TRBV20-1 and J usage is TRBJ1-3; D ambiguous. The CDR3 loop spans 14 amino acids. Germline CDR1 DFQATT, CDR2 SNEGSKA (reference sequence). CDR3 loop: CSASPGVEGNIIYF. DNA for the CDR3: TGCAGTGCTAGCCCCGGGGTGGAAGGAAACATCATATATTTT.

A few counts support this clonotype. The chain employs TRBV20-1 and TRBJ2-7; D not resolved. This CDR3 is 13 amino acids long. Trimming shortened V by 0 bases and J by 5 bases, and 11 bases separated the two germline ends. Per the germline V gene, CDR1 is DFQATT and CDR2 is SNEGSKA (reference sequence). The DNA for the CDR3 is TGCAGTGCTAGAGACCCCTATCGAGACGAGCAGTACTTC. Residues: CSARDPYRDEQYF.

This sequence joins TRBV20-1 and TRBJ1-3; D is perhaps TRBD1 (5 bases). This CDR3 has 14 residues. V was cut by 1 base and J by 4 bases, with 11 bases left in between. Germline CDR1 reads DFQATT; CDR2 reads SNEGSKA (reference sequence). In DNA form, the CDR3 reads TGCAGTGCTAGAGGGGGGGGGTCCGGAAACACCATATATTTT. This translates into CSARGGGSGNTIYF.

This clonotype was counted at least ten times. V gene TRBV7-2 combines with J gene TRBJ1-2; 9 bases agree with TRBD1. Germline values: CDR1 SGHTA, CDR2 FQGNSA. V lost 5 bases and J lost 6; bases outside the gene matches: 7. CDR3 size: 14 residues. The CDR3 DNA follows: TGTGCCAGCAGCCGACAGGGGGGTTTTGATGGCTACACCTTC. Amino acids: CASSRQGGFDGYTF.

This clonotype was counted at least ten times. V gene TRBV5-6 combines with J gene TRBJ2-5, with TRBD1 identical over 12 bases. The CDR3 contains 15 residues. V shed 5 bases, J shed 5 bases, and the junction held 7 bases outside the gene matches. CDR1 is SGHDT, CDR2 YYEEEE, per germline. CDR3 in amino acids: CASRARDRGPETQYF. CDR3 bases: TGTGCCAGCAGGGCCCGGGACAGGGGGCCGGAGACCCAGTACTTC.